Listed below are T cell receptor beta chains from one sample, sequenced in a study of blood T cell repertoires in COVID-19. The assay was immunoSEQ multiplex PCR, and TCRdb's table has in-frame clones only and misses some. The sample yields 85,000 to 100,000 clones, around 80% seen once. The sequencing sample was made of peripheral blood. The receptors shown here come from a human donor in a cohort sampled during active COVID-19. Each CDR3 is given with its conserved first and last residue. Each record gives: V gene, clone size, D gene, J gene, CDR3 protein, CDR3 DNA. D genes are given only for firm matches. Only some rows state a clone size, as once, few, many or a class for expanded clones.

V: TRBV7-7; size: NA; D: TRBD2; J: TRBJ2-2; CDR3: CASSLGGLAGAVTGELFF; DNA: TGTGCTAGCAGCTTAGGGGGACTAGCGGGAGCGGTCACCGGGGAGCTGTTTTTT
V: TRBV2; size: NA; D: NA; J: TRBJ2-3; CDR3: CASRNPTGFTDTQYF; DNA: TGTGCCAGCAGGAACCCCACAGGGTTCACAGATACGCAGTATTTT
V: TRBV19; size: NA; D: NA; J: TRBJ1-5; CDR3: CASEQGGGQPQHF; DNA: TGTGCCAGTGAACAGGGCGGCGGTCAGCCCCAGCATTTT
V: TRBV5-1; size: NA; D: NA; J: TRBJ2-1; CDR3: CASSPLASGYNEQFF; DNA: TGCGCCAGCAGCCCTCTAGCGTCTGGCTACAATGAGCAGTTCTTC
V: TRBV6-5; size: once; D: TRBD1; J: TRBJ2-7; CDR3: CASRGGQGVIYEQYF; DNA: TGTGCCAGCAGGGGGGGACAGGGGGTCATCTATGAGCAGTACTTC
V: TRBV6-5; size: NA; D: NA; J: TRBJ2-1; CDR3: CASRGTPSSYNEQFF; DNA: TGTGCCAGCAGGGGGACACCTAGCTCCTACAATGAGCAGTTCTTC
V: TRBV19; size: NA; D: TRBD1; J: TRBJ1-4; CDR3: CASRKPGQGNEKLFF; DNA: TGTGCCAGTAGAAAGCCGGGACAGGGGAATGAAAAACTGTTTTTT
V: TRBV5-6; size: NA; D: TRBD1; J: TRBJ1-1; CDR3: CASSRDRGLNTEAFF; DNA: TGTGCCAGCAGTAGGGACAGGGGCCTGAACACTGAAGCTTTCTTT
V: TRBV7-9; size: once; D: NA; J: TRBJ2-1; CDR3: CASSSDFGEQFF; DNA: TGTGCCAGCAGCTCAGACTTCGGAGAGCAGTTCTTC
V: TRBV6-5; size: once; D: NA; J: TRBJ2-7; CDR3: CASRSGKHEQYF; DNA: TGTGCCAGCAGGTCAGGGAAACACGAGCAGTACTTC
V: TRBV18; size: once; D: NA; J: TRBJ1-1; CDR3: CASSPADTEAFF; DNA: TGTGCCAGCTCACCGGCCGACACTGAAGCTTTCTTT
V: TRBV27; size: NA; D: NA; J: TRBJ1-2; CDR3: CASSLNRESSYTF; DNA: TGTGCCAGCAGTTTAAACAGGGAAAGTAGCTACACCTTC
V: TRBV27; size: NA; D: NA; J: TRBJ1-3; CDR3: CASSGGLSGNTIYF; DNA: TGTGCCAGCAGTGGGGGACTCTCTGGAAACACCATATATTTT
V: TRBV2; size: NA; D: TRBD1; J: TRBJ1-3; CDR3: CASSVETGPGNTIYF; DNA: TGTGCCAGCAGTGTGGAGACAGGGCCTGGAAACACCATATATTTT
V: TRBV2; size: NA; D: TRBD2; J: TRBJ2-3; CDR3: CASRTSGGGDTQYF; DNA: TGTGCCAGCAGAACTAGCGGGGGGGGAGATACGCAGTATTTT
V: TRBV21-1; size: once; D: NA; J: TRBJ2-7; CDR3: CASSHLSSYEQYF; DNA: TGTGCCAGCAGCCATCTCAGCTCCTACGAGCAGTACTTC
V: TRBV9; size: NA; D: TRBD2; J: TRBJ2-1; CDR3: CASSVALAGGANEQFF; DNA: TGTGCCAGCAGCGTAGCTCTTGCGGGGGGGGCCAATGAGCAGTTCTTC
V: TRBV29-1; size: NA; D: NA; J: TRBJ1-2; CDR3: CSVDDTTF; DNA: TGCAGCGTGGATGACACGACCTTC
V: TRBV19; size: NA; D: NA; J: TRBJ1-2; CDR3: CASSPQGSYGYTF; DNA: TGTGCCAGTAGTCCACAGGGTAGCTATGGCTACACCTTC